This T cell receptor beta chain was recorded in a study of Graves' ophthalmopathy and Graves' hyperthyroidism. Study results and caveats: Blood was where most expanded thyroid clonotypes above 0.001 frequency also turned up.

Donors with ophthalmopathy: moderate-to-severe activity, CAS ≥3, NOSPECS ≥4, duration under 3 months. Diagnosis relied on clinical symptoms, serum thyroxine, TRAb, thyroid ultrasound and orbital computed tomography. The PBMCs used were ones drawn from approximately 10 ml of fresh peripheral blood. From RNA, the CDR3 regions of TCR beta chains were amplified and sequenced. HTBI primers were used in a first-round RT-PCR, which preceded a second-round multiplex PCR. TCRdb analysed the multiplex PCR reads with MiXCR anew, one entry per CDR3 protein. The sample includes over 450,000 distinct CDR3 sequences, under 15% of them seen just once. V lost 5 bases, J lost 1 base, and 10 bases stayed unmatched. CDR1 and CDR2 from the germline V gene are SGHVS and FNYEAQ. The CDR3 has 16 residues. This clonotype was detected many times. Antigen unknown.

Input material: blood. The receptor's source is a woman aged 25-40 years with Graves' ophthalmopathy. The chain recombines TRBV7-6 with TRBJ1-2, with 7 bases aligning to TRBD1. The CDR3 bases are TGTGCCAGCAGCCCTTACCGGGACAGAAGTAACTATGGCTACACCTTC. Amino acids: CASSPYRDRSNYGYTF.